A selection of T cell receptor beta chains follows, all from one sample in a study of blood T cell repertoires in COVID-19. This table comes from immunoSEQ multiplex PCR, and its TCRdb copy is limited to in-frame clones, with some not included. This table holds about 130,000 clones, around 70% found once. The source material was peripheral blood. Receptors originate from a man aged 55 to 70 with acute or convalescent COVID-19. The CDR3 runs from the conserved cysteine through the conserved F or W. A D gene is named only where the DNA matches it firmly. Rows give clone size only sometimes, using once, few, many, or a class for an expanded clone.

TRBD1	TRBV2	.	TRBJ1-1	TGTGCCAGCAGCGGAGCCGGGACAGGGATTGCTGAAGCTTTCTTT	CASSGAGTGIAEAFF
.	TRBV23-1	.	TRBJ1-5	TGCGCCAGCACCATGATTGCGAGCAATCAGCCCCAGCATTTT	CASTMIASNQPQHF
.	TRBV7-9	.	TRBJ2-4	TGTGCCAGCAGCTTGTGGAAGGAGGGCTCCAAAAACATTCAGTACTTC	CASSLWKEGSKNIQYF
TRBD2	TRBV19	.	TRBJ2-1	TGTGCCAGTAGTATATCTCGGGCTAGCGGGGGGGTTAATCCCTACAATGAGCAGTTCTTC	CASSISRASGGVNPYNEQFF
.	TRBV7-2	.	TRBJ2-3	TGTGCCAGCAGCTTAGCGGGGGGTGATACGCAGTATTTT	CASSLAGGDTQYF
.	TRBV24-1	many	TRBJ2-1	TGTGCCACCAGTGATGCGAAGCCCGACAAGAGGGATGAGCAGTTCTTC	CATSDAKPDKRDEQFF
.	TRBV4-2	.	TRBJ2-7	TGTGCCAGCAGCCGCGGGACGTCCTACGAGCAGTACTTC	CASSRGTSYEQYF
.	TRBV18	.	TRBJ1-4	TGTGCCAGCTCACCGGACTTATCTGGTGAAAAACTGTTTTTT	CASSPDLSGEKLFF
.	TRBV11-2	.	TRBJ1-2	TGTGCCAGCAGCTCAGGGGTCTGGACAGAGTATGGCTACACCTTC	CASSSGVWTEYGYTF
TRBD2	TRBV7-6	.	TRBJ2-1	TGTGCCAGCAGCTTAGGGGGCGGGAGGGACAATGAGCAGTTCTTC	CASSLGGGRDNEQFF
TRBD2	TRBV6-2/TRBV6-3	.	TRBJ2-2	TGTGCCAGCAGTTCCTCGGGGGGTCCTAACACCGGGGAGCTGTTTTTT	CASSSSGGPNTGELFF
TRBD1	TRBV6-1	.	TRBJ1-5	TGTGCCAGCAGTTCGACAGGGGCACATCAGCCCCAGCATTTT	CASSSTGAHQPQHF
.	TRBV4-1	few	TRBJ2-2	TGCGCCAGCAGCCACCCCACTAGTACCGGGGAGCTGTTTTTT	CASSHPTSTGELFF
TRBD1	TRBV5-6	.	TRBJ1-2	TGTGCCAGCAGCCTGGGGGACAGGGATGCCTATGGCTACACCTTC	CASSLGDRDAYGYTF
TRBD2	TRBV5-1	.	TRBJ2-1	TGCGCCAGCAGCCTTCCGGGACTAGCGGGGTACAATGAGCAGTTCTTC	CASSLPGLAGYNEQFF
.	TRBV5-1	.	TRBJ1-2	TGCGCCAGCAGTTACAATAGCAGATATGGCTACACCTTC	CASSYNSRYGYTF
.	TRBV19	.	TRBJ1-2	TGTGCGTCGGGAGTCAACTATGGCTACACCTTC	CASGVNYGYTF
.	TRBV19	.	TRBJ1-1	TGTGCCAGTAGTATGGGGAGCAGGGGCACTGAAGCTTTCTTT	CASSMGSRGTEAFF
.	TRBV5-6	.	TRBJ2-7	TGTGCCAGCAGCTTCGGCGACAGGTACGAGCAGTACTTC	CASSFGDRYEQYF
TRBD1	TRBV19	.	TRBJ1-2	TGTGCCAGTAGTATAGATGGCCCCACCGGGACAGACTATGGCTACACCTTC	CASSIDGPTGTDYGYTF
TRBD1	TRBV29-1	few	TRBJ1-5	TGCAGCGTGGGACCGGACAGGGTAGTACGATATAGTAGCAATCAGCCCCAGCATTTT	CSVGPDRVVRYSSNQPQHF
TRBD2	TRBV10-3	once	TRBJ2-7	TGTGCCATCAGTGGGGATAGCGGGAGGGCCGTCGGTGGGCAGTACTTC	CAISGDSGRAVGGQYF
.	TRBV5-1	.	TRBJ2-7	TGCGCCAGCAGCCAAACTCTAGACGAGCAGTACTTC	CASSQTLDEQYF
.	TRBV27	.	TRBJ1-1	TGTGCCAGCAGTTTACAGGGGACGAGTAACACTGAAGCTTTCTTT	CASSLQGTSNTEAFF